This T cell receptor (beta chain) was recovered during a study of human T cells and chemical hapten exposure. Overall study: Chiefly women, the patients showed alopecia areata, totalis or universalis. Whole-study findings and limits: All donors were alopecia patients, so their immunity may differ from that of healthy people.

Single cDNA molecules in the library carried unique molecular identifiers attached during preparation. TCRdb itself ran the RACE reads through MiXCR, one entry per CDR3 protein. The sample has some 400,000 distinct CDR3 sequences, roughly 4.6% seen once. This clonotype came up a few times. Its target is not known. This CDR3 region has 13 residues. Germline V CDR1 and CDR2: SEHNR, FQNEAQ (reference sequence). Deletions cut 5 bases from V and 7 bases from J, with 12 bases between. Time point given: pre-sensitization, week 0. Indicated treatment: therapeutic diphenylcyclopropenone sensitization with weekly scalp DPC. Patch tests were applied only after blood draws.

This TCR was sampled from a woman between 45 and 60 years old with alopecia areata. Some clones in this sample may be carry-over from other donors' samples. The material sequenced was whole blood, taken in connection with sensitization to the hapten diphenylcyclopropenone (DPC). The chain recombines TRBV7-9 with TRBJ2-1; TRBD2 might be the D (5 bases). The CDR3 DNA sequence: TGTGCCAGCAGCCCCGCCGGAGGAAATGAGCAGTTCTTC. Encoded protein: CASSPAGGNEQFF.